What follows are 26 T cell receptor beta chains derived from one specimen sequenced in a study of T cell responses to AZD1222 COVID-19 vaccine listed by TCRdb under 2021. The library was produced with the immunoSEQ multiplex PCR assay. Drawn from immuneACCESS, this table holds only the in-frame rearrangements with V and J called that TCRdb kept. Clones are partly lost; checked studies trace under half to an unresolved V gene and leave the rest unexplained. This sample is represented by approximately 100,000 clones; around 90% of them were singletons. The top ten clonotypes cover 1% to 1.5% of the sample. What the time point label conveys for this sample: baseline before first vaccination. Sequencing was performed on peripheral blood, taken on day 0 of AZD1222 vaccination. All receptors come from an adult in good health.

The V and J genes are TRBV7-2 and TRBJ2-1; D gene uncertain. From germline, CDR1 is SGHTA and CDR2 FQGNSA. The CDR3 contains 13 residues. The V and J ends lost 5 bases and 9 bases respectively, with 14 bases between them. The DNA for the CDR3 is TGTGCCAGCAGCCCCCCTAAATTGACTGAGCAGTTCTTC. It yields the protein CASSPPKLTEQFF.

The table lists this clone with a count of one. V is TRBV2 and J is TRBJ1-2, with 7 bases that match TRBD1. The CDR3 length is 15 residues. Germline lookup yields CDR1 SNHLY and CDR2 FYNNEI. V lost 2 bases, J lost 4 bases, and 7 bases stayed unmatched. The CDR3 coding sequence is TGTGCCAGCAGTGAAAGCCCGGGACAGCCCTATGGCTACACCTTC. Amino acids: CASSESPGQPYGYTF.

The chain has TRBV3-1 (or the pseudogene TRBV3-2) and TRBJ1-1; maybe TRBD1 (5 bases). Trimming removed 4 bases at V and 0 bases at J, with 12 bases between. This CDR3 is 15 amino acids long. Germline lookup yields CDR1 LGHDT and CDR2 YNNKEL (reference sequence). The CDR3 bases are TGTGCCAGCAGCCGATGGGACGGTATGAACACTGAAGCTTTCTTT. This sequence encodes CASSRWDGMNTEAFF.

The chain joins TRBV7-3 to TRBJ2-1; the D is unclear. The CDR3 runs 15 residues. CDR1 is SGHTA and CDR2 is FQGTGA in the germline V gene. The V and J ends lost 2 bases and 7 bases respectively, with 15 bases between them. CDR3 sequence reads: CASSLSPGRQNEQFF. Written as DNA, the CDR3 is TGTGCCAGCAGCTTATCCCCGGGCCGTCAAAATGAGCAGTTCTTC.

V and J are TRBV24-1 and TRBJ2-5, with D perhaps given as TRBD1 or TRBD2 (6 bases each). V was trimmed by 0 bases and J by 4 bases, leaving 17 bases between them. CDR3 length equals 17 residues. CDR1 is KGHDR, CDR2 SFDVKD, per germline. The DNA for the CDR3 is TGTGCCACCAGTGATTTGAAGGCAGGGGCGGGGTCAGAGACCCAGTACTTC. Translation gives CATSDLKAGAGSETQYF.

This chain uses TRBV6-2 or TRBV6-3 with TRBJ2-7; possibly TRBD2 for D (6 bases). Germline CDR1 and CDR2: MNHEY and SVGEGT. The CDR3 contains 12 residues. Trimming took off 4 bases at V and 9 bases at J, with 13 bases between the two ends. CDR3 nucleotides: TGTGCCAGCAGTTTTGCGGGATCCGGGCAGTACTTC. Translated, it gives CASSFAGSGQYF.

This clone came up once. The chain couples TRBV7-8 to TRBJ2-7; TRBD1 matches at 8 bases. V lost 1 base and J lost 6; bases outside the gene matches: 8. Germline V lookup: CDR1 SGHVS, CDR2 FQNEAQ. The CDR3 sequence is 15 residues long. CDR3 amino acids: CASSLVARGQGEQYF. CDR3 bases: TGTGCCAGCAGCTTAGTAGCCAGGGGGCAGGGCGAGCAGTACTTC.

The chain employs TRBV27 and TRBJ2-3; D not certain. The length of the CDR3 is 14 residues. CDR1 MNHEY and CDR2 SMNVEV come from the germline V gene (reference sequence). The V end lost 1 base, the J end lost 2 bases, and 7 bases lay between the germline ends. This chain's CDR3 is CASSLWGSTDTQYF. CDR3 coding DNA: TGTGCCAGCAGTTTATGGGGTTCCACAGATACGCAGTATTTT.

This chain uses TRBV27 with TRBJ2-2, with TRBD1 as a possible D gene (5 bases). The CDR3 consists of 12 residues. V was shortened by 5 bases and J by 8 bases, with 9 bases between the two germline ends. Germline V CDR1 and CDR2: MNHEY, SMNVEV (reference sequence). The CDR3 is CASSPWTGELFF. The CDR3 DNA reads TGTGCCAGCAGTCCTTGGACAGGGGAGCTGTTTTTT.

DNA for the CDR3: TGCGCCAGCAGTTGGGGACAGAACTCCTACGAGCAGTACTTC. It translates to CASSWGQNSYEQYF. This chain joins TRBV5-1 and TRBJ2-7, with 7 bases that match TRBD1. J gave up 0 bases and V 5 bases, and 5 bases lay outside the gene matches. The CDR3 contains 14 residues. The V gene's germline CDR1 is SGHRS and CDR2 YFSETQ.

The chain combines TRBV6-2 or TRBV6-3 with TRBJ1-2; 7 positions match TRBD1. Per the germline V gene, CDR1 is MNHEY and CDR2 is SVGEGT. V lost 2 bases and J lost 0; bases outside the gene matches: 12. The CDR3 spans 18 residues. CDR3 region: CASSYEFGQVTPNYGYTF. The CDR3 bases are TGTGCCAGCAGTTACGAATTTGGACAGGTGACTCCTAACTATGGCTACACCTTC.

The J gene is TRBJ2-5, the V gene TRBV5-1; maybe TRBD2 (5 bases). This CDR3 comprises 15 residues. The V end was cut by 1 base, the J end by 1 base, with 11 bases between. CDR1 and CDR2 from the germline V gene are SGHRS and YFSETQ. The CDR3 DNA follows: TGCGCCAGCAGCTTGTATTCGGGAATCCAAGAGACCCAGTACTTC. Translated: CASSLYSGIQETQYF.

Here the CDR3 DNA reads TGTGCCAGTATGTCCTCGGACAGGGTTGGAAACACCATATATTTT. It codes for CASMSSDRVGNTIYF. The chain is built from TRBV19 and TRBJ1-3, with 8 bases aligning to TRBD1. In germline, CDR1 is LNHDA, CDR2 SQIVND (reference sequence). The CDR3 spans 15 residues. The trim removed 7 bases at V and 3 bases at J, leaving 8 bases unmatched.

The chain employs TRBV28 and TRBJ1-1; D remains unclear. The CDR3 runs 12 residues. CDR1 is MDHEN and CDR2 is SYDVKM in the germline V gene. The V end lost 6 bases, the J end lost 5 bases, and 10 bases lay between the germline ends. CDR3 coding DNA: TGTGCCAGCAGGGAGGGAGGAACTGAAGCTTTCTTT. This translates into CASREGGTEAFF.

V and J are TRBV9 and TRBJ1-5, with no clear D. Deletions cut 0 bases from V and 5 bases from J, with 9 bases between. The CDR3 is 14 residues long. Germline lookup yields CDR1 SGDLS and CDR2 YYNGEE. CDR3 sequence reads: CASSVGARDQPQHF. CDR3 DNA sequence: TGTGCCAGCAGCGTAGGAGCTCGAGATCAGCCCCAGCATTTT.

The chain recombines TRBV25-1 with TRBJ1-2, with TRBD1 matching over 9 bases. This CDR3 spans 12 amino acids. The germline gives CDR1 MGHDK, CDR2 SYGVNS. J was trimmed by 8 bases and V by 8 bases; bases with no gene match: 6. This chain's CDR3 is CASRGQGDGYTF. As DNA, the CDR3 is TGTGCCAGCCGGGGACAGGGAGACGGCTACACCTTC.

The chain uses TRBV19 and TRBJ1-1, with D possibly matching TRBD1 (5 bases). Germline V gene lookup returns CDR1 LNHDA and CDR2 SQIVND (reference sequence). CDR3 length equals 13 residues. The V gene lost 4 bases and the J gene lost 4 bases, with 10 bases spanning the gap. The CDR3 DNA sequence: TGTGCCAGTAGTACAGGGCAGAGCACTGAAGCTTTCTTT. Amino acids: CASSTGQSTEAFF.

This clone was recorded only once. V is TRBV19 and J is TRBJ2-3; D possibly corresponds to TRBD1 (5 bases). CDR3 size: 15 residues. CDR1 LNHDA and CDR2 SQIVND come from the germline V gene (reference sequence). V was shortened by 4 bases and J by 4 bases, with 15 bases between the two germline ends. CDR3 DNA: TGTGCCAGTAGTAATTTTGGGGCCTTTGCAGATACGCAGTATTTT. It yields the protein CASSNFGAFADTQYF.

A single count supports this clone. The genes are TRBV7-9 and TRBJ2-3; perhaps TRBD1 as D (6 bases). CDR3 length equals 15 residues. V lost 5 bases, J lost 2 bases, and 14 bases lay in between. Germline CDR1 SEHNR, CDR2 FQNEAQ (reference sequence). The CDR3 region is CASSLGAGDTDTQYF. The CDR3 DNA is TGTGCCAGCAGCCTGGGGGCAGGGGACACAGATACGCAGTATTTT.

V usage is TRBV13 and J usage is TRBJ1-2, with 10 bases matching TRBD1. Per the germline V gene, CDR1 is PRHDT and CDR2 is FYEKMQ (reference sequence). The V and J ends lost 4 bases and 6 bases, in that order; junction bases with no gene match: 11. The CDR3 loop spans 16 amino acids. The CDR3 reads CASSSLGTGVRDGYTF. The CDR3 coding sequence is TGTGCCAGCAGCTCCCTCGGGACAGGGGTTCGGGATGGCTACACCTTC.

The gene calls are TRBV20-1 and TRBJ1-2, with TRBD1 as a possible D gene (6 bases). Germline lookup yields CDR1 DFQATT and CDR2 SNEGSKA (reference sequence). This CDR3 is 14 amino acids long. V lost 6 bases to trimming and J lost 4 bases, with 18 bases between them. CDR3 region: CSASAGGGVYGYTF. The CDR3 region has the DNA TGCAGTGCCAGTGCAGGAGGGGGGGTCTATGGCTACACCTTC.

This sequence joins TRBV29-1 and TRBJ1-1, with D unresolved. The V gene lost 5 bases and the J gene lost 2 bases, with 6 bases spanning the gap. The CDR3 totals 11 residues. The V gene's germline CDR1 is SQVTM and CDR2 ANQGSEA. The CDR3 protein is CSVPFNTEAFF. The CDR3 DNA is TGCAGCGTTCCCTTTAACACTGAAGCTTTCTTT.

This clone was observed once. The chain uses TRBV28 and TRBJ1-1; D remains unclear. The V end was cut by 8 bases, the J end by 7 bases, with 11 bases between. CDR1 and CDR2 (germline): MDHEN, SYDVKM. The CDR3 totals 11 residues. CDR3 DNA: TGTGCCAGCGCGACCACGCGTGAAGCTTTCTTT. This encodes CASATTREAFF.

The chain recombines TRBV11-3 with TRBJ2-5; TRBD1 or TRBD2 may be the D gene (5 bases each). Per the germline V gene, CDR1 is SGHNT and CDR2 is YENEEA. With 3 bases removed from V and 7 bases from J, the gap between germline ends came to 12 bases. The CDR3 has 13 residues. Written as DNA, the CDR3 is TGTGCCAGCAGCTTGGGGGTCCCCGGGACCCAGTACTTC. Protein sequence: CASSLGVPGTQYF. The complete variable domain, with remaining parts taken from reference TRBV11-3 and TRBJ2-5, reads EAGVVQSPRYKIIEKKQPVAFWCNPISGHNTLYWYLQNLGQGPELLIRYENEEAVDDSQLPKDRFSAERLKGVDSTLKIQPAELGDSAVYLCASSLGVPGTQYFGPGTRLLVL.

J is TRBJ2-5 and V is TRBV6-5, with TRBD2 matching 10 bases. The V segment lost 6 bases and the J segment 4 bases; nucleotides outside the gene matches: 8. The CDR3 has 15 amino acids. Germline V gene sequence: CDR1 MNHEY, CDR2 SVGAGI. Here the CDR3 reads CASSRLAGVGETQYF. CDR3 DNA sequence: TGTGCCAGCAGCCGTCTAGCGGGAGTCGGAGAGACCCAGTACTTC.

The chain joins TRBV2 to TRBJ2-1; no clear D gene. V dropped 6 bases and J dropped 8 bases, with 23 bases sitting between them. Germline lookup yields CDR1 SNHLY and CDR2 FYNNEI. The CDR3 spans 16 residues. The CDR3 reads CASRSSFGPIVDEQFF. CDR3 in DNA: TGTGCCAGCAGGTCTTCCTTCGGACCGATCGTGGATGAGCAGTTCTTC.